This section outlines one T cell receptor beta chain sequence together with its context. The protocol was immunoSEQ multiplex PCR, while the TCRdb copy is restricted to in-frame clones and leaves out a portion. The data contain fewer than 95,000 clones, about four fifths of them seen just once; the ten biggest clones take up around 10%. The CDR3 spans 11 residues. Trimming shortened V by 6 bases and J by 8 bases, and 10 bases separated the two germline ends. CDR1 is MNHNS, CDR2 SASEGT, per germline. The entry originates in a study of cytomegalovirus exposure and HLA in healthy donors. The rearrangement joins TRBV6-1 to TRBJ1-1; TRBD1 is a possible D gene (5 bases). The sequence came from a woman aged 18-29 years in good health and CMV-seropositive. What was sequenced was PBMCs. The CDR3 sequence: CASRRDREAFF. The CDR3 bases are TGTGCCAGCAGAAGAGACAGAGAAGCTTTCTTT.